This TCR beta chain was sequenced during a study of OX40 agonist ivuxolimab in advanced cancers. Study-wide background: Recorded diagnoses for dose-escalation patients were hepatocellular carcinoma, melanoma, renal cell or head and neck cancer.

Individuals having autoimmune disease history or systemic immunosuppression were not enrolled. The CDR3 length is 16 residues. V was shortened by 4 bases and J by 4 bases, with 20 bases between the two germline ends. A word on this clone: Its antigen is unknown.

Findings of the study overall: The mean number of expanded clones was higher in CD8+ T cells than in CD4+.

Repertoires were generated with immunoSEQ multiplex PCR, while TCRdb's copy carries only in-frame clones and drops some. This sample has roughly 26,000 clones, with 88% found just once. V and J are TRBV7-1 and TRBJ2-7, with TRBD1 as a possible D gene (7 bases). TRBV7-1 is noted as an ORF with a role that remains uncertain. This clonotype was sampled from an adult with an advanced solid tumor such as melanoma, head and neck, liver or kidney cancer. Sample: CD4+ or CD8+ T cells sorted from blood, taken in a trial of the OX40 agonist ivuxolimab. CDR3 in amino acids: CASSLATSPGGYEQYF. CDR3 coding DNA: TGTGCCAGCAGCTTAGCGACTTCCCCAGGGGGGTACGAGCAGTACTTC.